This TCR beta chain was recorded in a study of blood T cell repertoires in COVID-19. At the level of the study: Material from acute and convalescent COVID-19 was sourced from the United States, Italy and Spain.

This CDR3 is 15 amino acids long. V was clipped by 7 bases and J by 2 bases; unmatched bases: 7. Germline V CDR1 and CDR2: SGHRS, YFSETQ. Sequencing was performed with immunoSEQ multiplex PCR; in TCRdb, only in-frame clones are kept and a portion is missing. The sample lists fewer than 200,000 clones, roughly 80% occurring once. Participant age was about 18 to 100 years, and participants resided in approximately 24 US areas. The specimen sequenced was PBMCs or T cells enriched from blood (not recorded which). The clonotype was recovered from a man over 45 who had recovered from COVID-19. The rearrangement joins TRBV5-1 to TRBJ2-1, with 9 bases fitting TRBD1. CDR3 residues: CASRMGDRAYNEQFF. CDR3 DNA: TGCGCCAGCCGTATGGGGGACAGGGCCTACAATGAGCAGTTCTTC.